Only one count was recorded for the clone carrying this TCR beta chain. The germline CDR1 and CDR2 sequences are SNHLY and FYNNEI. This CDR3 spans 13 amino acids. With 4 bases clipped from V and 7 bases from J, the junction kept 6 bases outside the gene matches. The sample comes from a study of shared clonotypes between healthy human individuals. Some clones are missing from TCRdb's copy, which holds only in-frame ones; the method was immunoSEQ multiplex PCR. The data contain 1.5 million to 1.9 million clones, around 98% of them singletons. This TCR derives from a man under 40 in good health. This chain uses TRBV2 with TRBJ2-5, with 7 bases lining up with TRBD1. Sequenced sample: naive CD4+ T cells sorted from blood. Sample subset: CD45RA+ positively selected. CDR3 sequence (DNA): TGTGCCAGCAGTGCACAGGGGTTAAGGACCCAGTACTTC. Amino acids: CASSAQGLRTQYF.